This TCR beta chain was found in a study of T cell responses to AZD1222 COVID-19 vaccine. CDR1 is SEHNR, CDR2 FQNEAQ, per germline (reference sequence). The CDR3 is 12 amino acids. V shed 6 bases and J shed 6 bases, with 11 bases lying between them. Turning to this clone: What it binds is not known.

Study-wide results and limits: Spike-spanning, vaccine-associated CD4 TCRs were dominant at 160-218 and 743-854. Every sample of the repertoires postdated the peak T cell response.

Here immunoSEQ multiplex PCR was the method, and the copy in TCRdb shows in-frame clones only, minus some. In the table there are tens of thousands of clones, less than 95% of which are singletons. The sequences come from peripheral blood, collected 28 days after the second AZD1222 dose. The chain links TRBV7-9 to TRBJ1-2, with D hard to call. The receptor's source is an adult who received the AZD1222 COVID-19 vaccine. This CDR3 reads CASSWVWDGYTF. The CDR3 region has the DNA TGTGCCAGCAGTTGGGTGTGGGATGGCTACACCTTC.